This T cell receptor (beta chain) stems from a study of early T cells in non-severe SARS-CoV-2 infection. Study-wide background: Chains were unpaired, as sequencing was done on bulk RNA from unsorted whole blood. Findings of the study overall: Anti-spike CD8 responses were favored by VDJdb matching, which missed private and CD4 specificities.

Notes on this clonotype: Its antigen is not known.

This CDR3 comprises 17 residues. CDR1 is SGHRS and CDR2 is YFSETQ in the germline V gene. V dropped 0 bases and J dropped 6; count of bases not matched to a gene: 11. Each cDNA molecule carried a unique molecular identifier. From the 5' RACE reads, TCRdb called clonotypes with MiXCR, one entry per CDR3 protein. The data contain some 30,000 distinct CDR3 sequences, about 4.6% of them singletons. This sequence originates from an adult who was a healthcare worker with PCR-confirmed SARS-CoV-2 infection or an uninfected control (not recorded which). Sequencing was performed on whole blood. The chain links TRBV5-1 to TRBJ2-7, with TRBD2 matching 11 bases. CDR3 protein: CASSLELAGVRLGEQYF. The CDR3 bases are TGCGCCAGCAGCTTGGAACTAGCGGGAGTGAGATTAGGCGAGCAGTACTTC.